Shown below are 2 T cell receptor beta chains from a single sample sequenced in a study of T-cell reconstitution after alpha-beta-depleted transplantation in children. Using unique molecular identifiers, the investigators prepared the TCRbeta library. MiXCR was run by TCRdb on the PCR reads, yielding one entry per CDR3 protein. The sample has around 580,000 distinct CDR3 sequences, roughly 24% seen once. This specimen was PBMCs, mostly from graft donor cells, taken 360 days after TCRalphabeta/CD19-depleted stem cell transplant. The receptors derive from a boy in the first two years of life who had a stem cell transplant for acute myeloid leukemia, so the T cells may come from the graft donor.

The chain joins TRBV5-5 to TRBJ1-1, with 8 bases aligning to TRBD1. V was clipped by 1 base and J by 4 bases; unmatched bases: 9. CDR3 length: 16 residues. The germline gives CDR1 SGHKS, CDR2 YYEKEE (reference sequence). The CDR3 protein is CASSLSSDRVVTEAFF. The CDR3 nucleotides are TGTGCCAGCAGCTTGTCGTCGGACAGGGTCGTCACTGAAGCTTTCTTT.

The J gene is TRBJ1-1, the V gene TRBV10-2, with D maybe TRBD1 (5 bases). The CDR3 consists of 13 residues. CDR1 is WSHSY, CDR2 SAAADI, per germline. Trimming took 7 bases from V and 10 from J, leaving 19 bases between them. The CDR3 reads CASIPRSGDLAFF. In DNA, the CDR3 is TGCGCCAGCATCCCCCGCTCCGGGGACTTAGCTTTCTTT.